This entry lists 25 T cell receptor beta chains sequenced from one sample in a study of CD8 T cells in Susac syndrome. Random hexamers were used to reverse transcribe an amount of roughly 0.45 to 1 ug RNA. TCRdb passed the immunoSEQ multiplex PCR reads through MiXCR, listing each CDR3 protein once. This table has 180,000 or so distinct CDR3 sequences, roughly 95% appearing once. Sequenced input: CD4+ T cells from PBMCs. These receptors were collected from a human donor with multiple sclerosis.

This chain connects TRBV20-1 to TRBJ1-2; a possible D gene is TRBD1 (5 bases). Trimming took 2 bases from V and 4 from J, leaving 11 bases between them. Germline V gene lookup returns CDR1 DFQATT and CDR2 SNEGSKA (reference sequence). This CDR3 region has 13 residues. The CDR3 DNA sequence: TGCAGTGCTAGACGGGGGGGTGGCTATGGCTACACCTTC. This encodes CSARRGGGYGYTF.

In this sample, this clonotype turned up a few times. The chain has TRBV20-1 and TRBJ2-7, with TRBD1 matching 9 bases. The germline CDR1 and CDR2 sequences are DFQATT and SNEGSKA (reference sequence). This CDR3 spans 12 amino acids. V shed 7 bases, J shed 4 bases, and the junction held 5 bases outside the gene matches. The CDR3 DNA sequence: TGCAGTGGGACAGGGGAAAGTTACGAGCAGTACTTC. Its protein is CSGTGESYEQYF.

The V gene is TRBV5-6, the J gene TRBJ1-4; maybe TRBD1 (5 bases). V lost 1 base and J 7 bases, leaving 11 bases between the germline ends. The germline V gene has CDR1 SGHDT and CDR2 YYEEEE. The CDR3 consists of 14 residues. CDR3 loop: CASSLKGRGEKLFF. In DNA, the CDR3 is TGTGCCAGCAGCTTGAAGGGGAGGGGTGAAAAACTGTTTTTT.

The genes are TRBV29-1 and TRBJ2-1; D unresolved. The CDR3 runs 10 residues. The germline V gene encodes CDR1 SQVTM and CDR2 ANQGSEA. Trimming shortened V by 7 bases and J by 10 bases, and 11 bases separated the two germline ends. CDR3 DNA sequence: TGCAGCGCCTTTCAGAGGGAGCAGTTCTTC. Residues: CSAFQREQFF.

The rearrangement uses TRBV5-1 and TRBJ2-3; 15 nucleotides match TRBD2. Trimming removed 4 bases from V and 14 bases from J; junction bases left unmatched: 11. This CDR3 is built from 15 residues. The germline V gene has CDR1 SGHRS and CDR2 YFSETQ. The CDR3 DNA reads TGCGCCAGCAGCCCGGGACTAGCGGGGGGTGCACGAGGGTATTTT. Translation: CASSPGLAGGARGYF.

V usage is TRBV5-1 and J usage is TRBJ2-2, with D tentatively TRBD2 (6 bases). Germline assignment: CDR1 SGHRS and CDR2 YFSETQ. CDR3 length: 16 residues. The V and J ends lost 4 bases and 2 bases respectively, with 15 bases between them. DNA of the CDR3: TGCGCCAGCAGCACCCCGGGACTTTTTAACACCGGGGAGCTGTTTTTT. Translated: CASSTPGLFNTGELFF.

This sequence joins TRBV30 and TRBJ1-2; 8 positions agree with TRBD1. Germline assignment: CDR1 GTSNPN and CDR2 SVGIG (reference sequence). This CDR3 contains 14 residues. J was trimmed by 3 bases and V by 3 bases; bases with no gene match: 6. CDR3 region: CAWSRGQWDYGYTF. The CDR3 bases are TGTGCCTGGAGCAGGGGGCAATGGGACTATGGCTACACCTTC.

The CDR3 sequence is CASGSGGSYGYTF. DNA for the CDR3: TGCGCCAGCGGCTCGGGGGGGTCTTATGGCTACACCTTC. The chain combines TRBV4-1 with TRBJ1-2; D perhaps matches TRBD1 (5 bases). V gave up 8 bases and J gave up 5 bases, with 15 bases separating them. Germline V gene sequence: CDR1 MGHRA, CDR2 YSYEKL. This CDR3 is 13 amino acids long.

This chain connects TRBV6-1 to TRBJ2-2, with D maybe TRBD1 (6 bases). V gave up 6 bases and J gave up 2 bases, with 22 bases separating them. The CDR3 has 18 residues. Germline-derived CDR1 and CDR2 are MNHNS and SASEGT. The chain's CDR3 is CASSLTSPGTPNTGELFF. CDR3 coding DNA: TGTGCCAGCAGCCTCACCTCGCCCGGGACACCAAACACCGGGGAGCTGTTTTTT.

The chain links TRBV20-1 to TRBJ2-5; the D gene is possibly TRBD1 (6 bases). The CDR3 length is 13 residues. V was shortened by 6 bases and J by 3 bases, with 14 bases between the two germline ends. The germline V gene encodes CDR1 DFQATT and CDR2 SNEGSKA (reference sequence). The CDR3 loop is CSALNAGEETQYF. The CDR3 coding sequence is TGCAGTGCATTGAACGCAGGGGAAGAGACCCAGTACTTC.

The chain couples TRBV30 to TRBJ1-1, with D uncertain. The germline CDR1 and CDR2 sequences are GTSNPN and SVGIG (reference sequence). This CDR3 region has 14 residues. V gave up 3 bases and J gave up 2 bases, with 13 bases separating them. DNA of the CDR3: TGTGCCTGGAGAGTGCCAAATATCAACACTGAAGCTTTCTTT. Translating it yields CAWRVPNINTEAFF.

The rearrangement joins TRBV12-3 or TRBV12-4 to TRBJ1-5; D is perhaps TRBD1 (6 bases). This CDR3 has 15 amino acids. The germline V and J ends were trimmed by 5 bases and 2 bases, with 13 bases remaining between them. The CDR3 is CASSPPQGRNQPQHF. For the CDR3, the DNA is TGTGCCAGCAGTCCACCACAGGGCCGCAATCAGCCCCAGCATTTT.

The genes are TRBV2 and TRBJ2-7; 7 bases line up with TRBD1. Germline V gene lookup returns CDR1 SNHLY and CDR2 FYNNEI. V was clipped by 7 bases and J by 5 bases; unmatched bases: 5. This CDR3 comprises 12 residues. CDR3 sequence reads: CASIRDRHEQYF. The DNA of the CDR3 is TGTGCCAGCATCCGGGACAGACACGAGCAGTACTTC.

This rearrangement joins TRBV20-1 to TRBJ2-1; no clear D. The V gene lost 3 bases and the J gene lost 9 bases, with 6 bases spanning the gap. This CDR3 contains 10 residues. The germline V gene has CDR1 DFQATT and CDR2 SNEGSKA (reference sequence). The CDR3 DNA sequence: TGCAGTGCTAGTACGGTTGAGCAGTTCTTC. It encodes CSASTVEQFF.

The chain has TRBV14 and TRBJ2-5; D is possibly TRBD1 (6 bases). CDR3 size: 16 residues. Trimming removed 1 base from V and 4 bases from J, with 16 bases in between. Looked up from germline, CDR1 is SGHDN and CDR2 is FVKESK. The CDR3 DNA follows: TGTGCCAGCAGCCAAGGGACTGGGGGCGGTCCAGAGACCCAGTACTTC. Its translation is CASSQGTGGGPETQYF.

V gene TRBV5-1 combines with J gene TRBJ2-1; no firm D call. In germline, CDR1 is SGHRS, CDR2 YFSETQ. The CDR3 loop spans 15 amino acids. The ends were cut back, 0 bases at V and 1 base at J, with 8 bases in the middle. CDR3 nucleotide sequence: TGCGCCAGCAGCTTGGAGGGCCGGTCCTACAATGAGCAGTTCTTC. Its protein is CASSLEGRSYNEQFF.

CDR3 protein: CASARQTEAFF. The DNA of the CDR3 is TGTGCCAGCGCCCGACAGACTGAAGCTTTCTTT. The chain employs TRBV25-1 and TRBJ1-1; D is possibly TRBD1 (5 bases). The CDR3 is made up of 11 amino acids. Germline CDR1 reads MGHDK; CDR2 reads SYGVNS. V was cut by 8 bases and J by 5 bases, with 9 bases left in between.

The chain has TRBV29-1 and TRBJ1-1; D gene ambiguous. Germline values: CDR1 SQVTM, CDR2 ANQGSEA. Trimming stripped 8 bases from V and 5 bases from J, with 12 bases between. The CDR3 has 11 amino acids. The CDR3 nucleotides read TGCAGCACTCTTATGGGTACTGAAGCTTTCTTT. It specifies CSTLMGTEAFF.

This clonotype was detected only once. The rearrangement links TRBV30 to TRBJ1-2, with D unclear. Germline CDR1 reads GTSNPN; CDR2 reads SVGIG (reference sequence). The CDR3 spans 13 residues. V lost 0 bases and J lost 7, with 12 bases in between. The DNA of the CDR3 is TGTGCCTGGAGTGTACGCCAAGGTGGTGGCTACACCTTC. It specifies CAWSVRQGGGYTF.

V is TRBV3-1 and J is TRBJ2-5; D is perhaps TRBD2 (7 bases). Trimming removed 2 bases from V and 5 bases from J, with 18 bases in between. This CDR3 is 16 amino acids long. Germline V lookup: CDR1 LGHDT, CDR2 YNNKEL (reference sequence). The CDR3 region is CASSQYRGGPQETQYF. CDR3 nucleotides: TGTGCCAGCAGCCAATATAGGGGGGGGCCGCAGGAGACCCAGTACTTC.

This chain joins TRBV30 and TRBJ1-2; D unclear. Trimming shortened V by 2 bases and J by 7 bases, and 14 bases separated the two germline ends. The CDR3 has 13 residues. Germline CDR1 and CDR2: GTSNPN and SVGIG (reference sequence). The CDR3 is CAWSSPPASGYTF. In DNA form, the CDR3 reads TGTGCCTGGAGTTCCCCCCCAGCGTCTGGCTACACCTTC.

The gene calls are TRBV14 and TRBJ1-1; D unclear. Trimming took 1 base from V and 2 from J, leaving 8 bases between them. There are 14 residues in the CDR3. Germline V lookup: CDR1 SGHDN, CDR2 FVKESK. In nucleotides, the CDR3 is TGTGCCAGCAGCCAAGCATCCCGTAACACTGAAGCTTTCTTT. Residues: CASSQASRNTEAFF. Drawing the rest from reference TRBV14 and TRBJ1-1, the complete variable domain is EAGVTQFPSHSVIEKGQTVTLRCDPISGHDNLYWYRRVMGKEIKFLLHFVKESKQDESGMPNNRFLAERTGGTYSTLKVQPAELEDSGVYFCASSQASRNTEAFFGQGTRLTVV.

The chain has TRBV14 and TRBJ2-3; 9 nucleotides align to TRBD2. Trimming took 0 bases from V and 4 from J; bases not matched to a gene: 5. Germline V gene data show CDR1 as SGHDN and CDR2 as FVKESK. The CDR3 totals 16 residues. The CDR3 nucleotides read TGTGCCAGCAGCCAAGATCTGACTAGCGGATCAGATACGCAGTATTTT. It is translated as CASSQDLTSGSDTQYF.

This rearrangement joins TRBV5-4 to TRBJ2-1; 10 bases are shared with TRBD2. The J segment lost 7 bases and the V segment lost 4 bases, leaving 17 bases of the junction unmatched. The CDR3 is 18 amino acids. Germline V gene data show CDR1 as SGHNT and CDR2 as YYREEE (reference sequence). CDR3 bases: TGTGCCAGCAGCCCCGCCCATCATCTAGCGGGAGCTGGGAATGAGCAGTTCTTC. Translated, it gives CASSPAHHLAGAGNEQFF. Supplemented by reference TRBV5-4 and TRBJ2-1, the full variable domain reads ETGVTQSPTHLIKTRGQQVTLRCSSQSGHNTVSWYQQALGQGPQFIFQYYREEENGRGNFPPRFSGLQFPNYSSELNVNALELDDSALYLCASSPAHHLAGAGNEQFFGPGTRLTVL.

V gene TRBV12-3 or TRBV12-4 combines with J gene TRBJ2-2; D possibly corresponds to TRBD1 (6 bases). CDR3 length: 14 amino acids. V lost 6 bases and J 5 bases, leaving 13 bases between the germline ends. CDR3 sequence (DNA): TGTGCCAGCAGGTCAACAGGGTCGACCGGGGAGCTGTTTTTT. Amino acid sequence: CASRSTGSTGELFF.